Listed below are T cell receptor beta chains from one sample, sequenced in a study of PD-L1 blockade in urothelial cancer. The table came from immunoSEQ multiplex PCR; TCRdb's copy has only in-frame clones and leaves some out. The sample gives tens of thousands of clones, 82% of which show up once; 1.5% to 2% is in the top ten. Specimen: PBMCs, collected around atezolizumab (anti-PD-L1) treatment. The receptors stem from a man in his fifties with urothelial cancer. Both conserved end residues are trimmed from each CDR3. The D gene is left open where the match is weak. Where a row states a size, it is once, few, many or the class of an expanded clone; other rows omit it.

v_call	j_call	clone_size	d_call	cdr3_aa
TRBV6-1	TRBJ1-2	.	.	ASSEQGAYGYT
TRBV19	TRBJ1-5	.	.	ASKSAGAGSNQPQH
TRBV25-1	TRBJ1-2	.	.	ASSATREGYT
TRBV6-5	TRBJ1-2	few	.	ASSSTAGYGYT
TRBV6-6	TRBJ1-2	once	.	ASSYAQANHGYT
TRBV19	TRBJ2-6	.	TRBD1	ASRKPGQASGANVLT
TRBV15	TRBJ2-3	.	.	ATSRRAAGTDTQY
TRBV5-4	TRBJ2-2	.	.	ASSLAMGGSNTGELF
TRBV19	TRBJ1-2	.	TRBD1	ASSIGQGARYGYT
TRBV7-6	TRBJ2-7	.	.	ASSQRDKGPYEQY
TRBV5-6	TRBJ2-1	.	.	ASSLVASEGL
TRBV4-1	TRBJ2-2	.	.	ASSQVWASGNTGELF
TRBV9	TRBJ1-1	.	.	ASSVGSGGRGTEAF
TRBV5-5	TRBJ1-5	.	.	ASSLVGTVLLSGQPQH
TRBV6-4	TRBJ1-2	.	.	ASSDFYAGDLPGYGYT
TRBV19	TRBJ2-7	.	.	ASSINLYEQY
TRBV5-1	TRBJ2-1	once	TRBD2	ASSLGVGRANEQF
TRBV5-3	TRBJ2-1	.	.	ARSLSERAYNEQF
TRBV2	TRBJ1-2	.	TRBD1	ASSLKRQGANYGYT
TRBV11-2	TRBJ2-7	.	TRBD2	ASSLDHEDNSGSRHEQY
TRBV5-4	TRBJ2-3	.	TRBD2	ASSTLAGDTDTQY
TRBV18	TRBJ1-5	.	.	ASSPPGQGYSNQPQH
TRBV19	TRBJ2-7	.	.	ASSISGEPSYEQY
TRBV25-1	TRBJ1-3	.	TRBD1	ASSASGTVYSGNTIY
TRBV7-9	TRBJ2-7	.	.	ASKEGGGSYEQY
TRBV2	TRBJ2-3	.	.	ASNPVFTDTQY
TRBV12-5	TRBJ2-1	.	TRBD1	ASGLAQGARGEQF
TRBV19	TRBJ1-2	.	.	ASTETGLPYGYT
TRBV28	TRBJ1-6	.	.	ASSLIQNSPLH
TRBV7-3	TRBJ2-2	.	.	ASSPPSGELF
TRBV5-6	TRBJ2-3	.	TRBD1	ASSSRTGAIDTQY
TRBV7-9	TRBJ2-5	.	TRBD1	ASSFGTGQETQY
TRBV19	TRBJ2-7	few	TRBD2	ASQFTAGGYSYEQY
TRBV15	TRBJ1-2	.	TRBD1	ATSGGTGNYGYT
TRBV6-6	TRBJ2-2	.	.	ASRPPGGATGELF
TRBV28	TRBJ2-5	.	TRBD1	ASLGQEETQY
TRBV6-5	TRBJ2-1	.	TRBD1	ASSYGGRGHEQF
TRBV5-6	TRBJ2-1	.	TRBD1	ASSFFDPDRGNEQF
TRBV11-3	TRBJ2-7	.	.	ASSPSDSFGEQY
TRBV5-1	TRBJ1-1	.	.	ASSSQVDGTEAF